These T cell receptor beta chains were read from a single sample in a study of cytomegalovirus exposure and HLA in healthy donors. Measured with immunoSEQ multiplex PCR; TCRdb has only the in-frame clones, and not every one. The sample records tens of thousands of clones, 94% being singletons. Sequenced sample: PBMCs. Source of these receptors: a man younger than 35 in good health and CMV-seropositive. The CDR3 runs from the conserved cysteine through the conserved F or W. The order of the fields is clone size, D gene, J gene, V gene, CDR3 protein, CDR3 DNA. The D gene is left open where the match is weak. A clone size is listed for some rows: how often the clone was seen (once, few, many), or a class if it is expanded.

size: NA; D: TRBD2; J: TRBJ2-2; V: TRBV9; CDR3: CASGRLAQNTGELFF; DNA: TGTGCCAGCGGACGACTAGCGCAGAACACCGGGGAGCTGTTTTTT
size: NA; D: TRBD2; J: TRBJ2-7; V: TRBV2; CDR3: CASSVGLAYEQYF; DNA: TGTGCCAGCAGTGTGGGACTAGCCTACGAGCAGTACTTC
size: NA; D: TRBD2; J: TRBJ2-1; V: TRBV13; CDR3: CASSSGLAGYNEQFF; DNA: TGTGCCAGCAGCTCCGGACTAGCGGGTTACAATGAGCAGTTCTTC
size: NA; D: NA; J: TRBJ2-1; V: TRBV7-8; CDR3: CASSPWDSANEQFF; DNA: TGTGCCAGCAGCCCGTGGGACTCCGCCAATGAGCAGTTCTTC
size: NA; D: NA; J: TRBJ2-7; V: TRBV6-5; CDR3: CASGQFYEQYF; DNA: TGTGCCAGCGGGCAGTTCTACGAGCAGTACTTC
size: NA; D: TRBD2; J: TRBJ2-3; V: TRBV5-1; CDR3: CASSLTSGSSTDTQYF; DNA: TGCGCCAGCAGCTTAACTAGCGGAAGTAGCACAGATACGCAGTATTTT
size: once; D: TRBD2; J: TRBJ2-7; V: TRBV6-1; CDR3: CASSEDGLAATSSYEQYF; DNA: TGTGCCAGCAGTGAAGATGGACTAGCGGCTACAAGCTCCTACGAGCAGTACTTC
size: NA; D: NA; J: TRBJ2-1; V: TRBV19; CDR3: CASSNPSGLNNEQFF; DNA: TGTGCCAGTAGTAACCCCTCCGGACTCAACAATGAGCAGTTCTTC
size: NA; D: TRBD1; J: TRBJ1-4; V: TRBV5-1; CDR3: CASSLGQGARELFF; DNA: TGCGCCAGCAGCTTGGGCCAGGGGGCTAGGGAACTGTTTTTT
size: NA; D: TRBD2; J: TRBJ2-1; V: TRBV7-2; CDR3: CASSLTTSGSVSEQFF; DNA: TGTGCCAGCAGCTTAACGACTAGCGGGAGTGTCTCTGAGCAGTTCTTC
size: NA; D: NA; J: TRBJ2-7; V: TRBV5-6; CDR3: CASSLLWSSGEQYF; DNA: TGTGCCAGCAGCTTGTTGTGGAGCTCGGGGGAGCAGTACTTC
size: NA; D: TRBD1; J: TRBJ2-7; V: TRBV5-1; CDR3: CASSSRTGGNPTYEQYF; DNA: TGCGCCAGCAGCTCGCGGACAGGGGGCAACCCTACCTACGAGCAGTACTTC
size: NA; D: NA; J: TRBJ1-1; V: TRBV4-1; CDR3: CASSPTEANTEAFF; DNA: TGCGCCAGCAGCCCGACCGAGGCGAACACTGAAGCTTTCTTT
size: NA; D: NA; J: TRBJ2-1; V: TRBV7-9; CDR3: CASASPARGPGEQFF; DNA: TGTGCCAGCGCCTCTCCGGCGCGAGGGCCGGGTGAGCAGTTCTTC
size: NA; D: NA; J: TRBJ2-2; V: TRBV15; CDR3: CATSRDKGELFF; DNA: TGTGCCACCAGCAGGGACAAAGGGGAGCTGTTTTTT
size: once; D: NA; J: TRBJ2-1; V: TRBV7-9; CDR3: CASSHSDSPDEIF; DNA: TGTGCCAGCAGCCATTCCGACAGTCCGGATGAGATCTTC